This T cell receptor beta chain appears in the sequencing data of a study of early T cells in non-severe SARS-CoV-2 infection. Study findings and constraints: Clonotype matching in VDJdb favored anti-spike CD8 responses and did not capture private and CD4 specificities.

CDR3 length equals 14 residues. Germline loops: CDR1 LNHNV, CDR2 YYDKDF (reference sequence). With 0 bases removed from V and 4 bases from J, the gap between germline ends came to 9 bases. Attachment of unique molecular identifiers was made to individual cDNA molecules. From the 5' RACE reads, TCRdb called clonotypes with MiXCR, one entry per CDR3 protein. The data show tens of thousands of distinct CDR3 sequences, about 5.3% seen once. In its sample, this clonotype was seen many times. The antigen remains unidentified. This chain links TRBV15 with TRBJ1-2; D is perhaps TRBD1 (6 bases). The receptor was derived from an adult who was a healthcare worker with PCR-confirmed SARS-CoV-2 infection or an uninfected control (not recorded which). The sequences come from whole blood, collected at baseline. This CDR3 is CATSRDLGGYGYTF. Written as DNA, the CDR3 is TGTGCCACCAGCAGAGATTTAGGGGGCTATGGCTACACCTTC. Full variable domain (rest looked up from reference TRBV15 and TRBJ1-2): DAMVIQNPRYQVTQFGKPVTLSCSQTLNHNVMYWYQQKSSQAPKLLFHYYDKDFNNEADTPDNFQSRRPNTSFCFLDIRSPGLGDTAMYLCATSRDLGGYGYTFGSGTRLTVV.